The 12 T cell receptor beta chains below all came from one sample that was sequenced in a study of T-cell memory formation after mild COVID-19. TCRdb reanalysed the 5' RACE reads using MiXCR and keeps one entry per CDR3 protein. The sample has under 50,000 distinct CDR3 sequences; approximately 9.6% are singletons. The sample comprised PBMCs or a T cell subset sorted from them (not recorded which). Receptors originate from an adult woman who had mild COVID-19 (a few samples of this study predate the infection). Cell type and time point are not known.

This rearrangement joins TRBV9 to TRBJ1-2; D not certain. This CDR3 region has 15 residues. V lost 0 bases and J lost 4, with 13 bases in between. The germline V gene encodes CDR1 SGDLS and CDR2 YYNGEE. CDR3 amino acids: CASSVGGVFGYGYTF. CDR3 DNA sequence: TGTGCCAGCAGCGTAGGCGGGGTGTTTGGCTATGGCTACACCTTC.

This clonotype was seen a handful of times. CDR3 in DNA: TGTGCCAGCAGACTAGGGGGCACAGATACGCAGTATTTT. This sequence encodes CASRLGGTDTQYF. The genes are TRBV12-3 or TRBV12-4 and TRBJ2-3, with D perhaps being TRBD1 or TRBD2 (5 bases each). Between the trimmed V and J ends, which lost 6 bases and 1 base, there was a span of 8 bases. CDR3 length: 13 residues.

This clonotype was detected ten times or more. The chain has TRBV9 and TRBJ2-1, with a tentative D call TRBD2 (6 bases). Germline V gene data show CDR1 as SGDLS and CDR2 as YYNGEE. V was pared by 5 bases and J by 0 bases, with 12 bases between. The CDR3 is 15 amino acids. DNA for the CDR3: TGTGCCAGCAGTTCCGGGGGAAGCTCCTACAATGAGCAGTTCTTC. As protein: CASSSGGSSYNEQFF. Filled out from reference TRBV9 and TRBJ2-1, the complete variable domain reads DSGVTQTPKHLITATGQRVTLRCSPRSGDLSVYWYQQSLDQGLQFLIQYYNGEERAKGNILERFSAQQFPDLHSELNLSSLELGDSALYFCASSSGGSSYNEQFFGPGTRLTVL.

This clonotype came up many times. This chain connects TRBV9 to TRBJ2-7; weak D call: TRBD1 (6 bases). With 4 bases removed from V and 0 bases from J, the gap between germline ends came to 14 bases. The CDR3 runs to 15 residues. Germline V lookup: CDR1 SGDLS, CDR2 YYNGEE. CDR3 sequence: CASSPRTDNSYEQYF. CDR3 coding DNA: TGTGCCAGCAGCCCCCGGACAGACAACTCCTACGAGCAGTACTTC.

This clonotype was recorded a few times. J is TRBJ2-3 and V is TRBV2; perhaps TRBD1 as D (5 bases). From germline, CDR1 is SNHLY and CDR2 FYNNEI. The V end lost 5 bases, the J end lost 4 bases, and 16 bases lay between the germline ends. The CDR3 totals 15 residues. The CDR3 nucleotides are TGTGCCAGCAGTTCCCAGGGAATCGGCCCAGATACGCAGTATTTT. Encoded protein: CASSSQGIGPDTQYF.

Ten or more counts support this clonotype. J is TRBJ2-1 and V is TRBV5-1; 8 nucleotides match TRBD1. The CDR3 loop spans 19 amino acids. V gave up 4 bases and J gave up 1 base; unmatched junction bases: 16. Looked up from germline, CDR1 is SGHRS and CDR2 is YFSETQ. The DNA of the CDR3 is TGCGCCAGCAGCGCTGGACAGGGTATCGGGTTCATGTCCTACAATGAGCAGTTCTTC. It yields the protein CASSAGQGIGFMSYNEQFF.

The genes are TRBV12-3 or TRBV12-4 and TRBJ1-1; weak D call: TRBD1 (5 bases). There are 16 residues in the CDR3. V dropped 6 bases and J dropped 6 bases, with 23 bases sitting between them. Written as DNA, the CDR3 is TGTGCCAGCAGCTTTTCATTGCTGGGGCGCCGCCCTGAAGCTTTCTTT. Translating gives CASSFSLLGRRPEAFF.

The gene calls are TRBV6-1 and TRBJ2-1; 8 nucleotides match TRBD2. Germline-derived CDR1 and CDR2 are MNHNS and SASEGT. The CDR3 consists of 17 residues. Trimming cost V 6 bases and J 0 bases; bases outside gene matches: 10. The CDR3 region has the DNA TGTGCCAGCAGGGACCGAGCGGGAGTCCCCTCCTACAATGAGCAGTTCTTC. This codes for CASRDRAGVPSYNEQFF.

The genes are TRBV29-1 and TRBJ1-1; 9 bases line up with TRBD1. CDR3 size: 11 residues. Germline CDR1 is SQVTM and CDR2 is ANQGSEA. J lost 8 bases, V lost 7 bases, and 5 bases had no gene match. The CDR3 bases are TGCAGCGCATACAGGGGGCAGGAAGCTTTCTTT. This sequence encodes CSAYRGQEAFF.

The rearrangement joins TRBV30 to TRBJ1-6; D is uncertain. The CDR3 consists of 14 residues. Germline V lookup: CDR1 GTSNPN, CDR2 SVGIG (reference sequence). V gave up 0 bases and J gave up 9 bases, with 12 bases separating them. CDR3 loop: CAWSVPGGSSPLHF. The CDR3 bases are TGTGCCTGGAGTGTACCGGGTGGTAGTTCACCCCTCCACTTT. Full variable domain (missing parts from reference TRBV30 and TRBJ1-6): SQTIHQWPATLVQPVGSPLSLECTVEGTSNPNLYWYRQAAGRGLQLLFYSVGIGQISSEVPQNLSASRPQDRQFILSSKKLLLSDSGFYLCAWSVPGGSSPLHFGNGTRLTVT.

This clonotype was detected ten times or more. The gene calls are TRBV7-2 and TRBJ2-7, with TRBD2 matching 10 bases. Per germline, CDR1 SGHTA and CDR2 FQGNSA. The J segment lost 0 bases and the V segment lost 5 bases, leaving 4 bases of the junction unmatched. The CDR3 runs 15 residues. Here the CDR3 reads CASSIPSGSSYEQYF. CDR3 in DNA: TGTGCCAGCAGCATTCCTAGCGGGAGCTCCTACGAGCAGTACTTC.

This clonotype was counted at least ten times. This rearrangement joins TRBV24-1 to TRBJ2-1, with TRBD1 matching over 10 bases. This CDR3 is 15 amino acids long. V shed 9 bases and J 6 bases; nucleotides not matched to a gene: 10. CDR1 is KGHDR, CDR2 SFDVKD, per germline. CDR3 loop: CATRGMWDRGNEQFF. DNA of the CDR3: TGTGCCACCCGGGGGATGTGGGACAGGGGCAATGAGCAGTTCTTC.